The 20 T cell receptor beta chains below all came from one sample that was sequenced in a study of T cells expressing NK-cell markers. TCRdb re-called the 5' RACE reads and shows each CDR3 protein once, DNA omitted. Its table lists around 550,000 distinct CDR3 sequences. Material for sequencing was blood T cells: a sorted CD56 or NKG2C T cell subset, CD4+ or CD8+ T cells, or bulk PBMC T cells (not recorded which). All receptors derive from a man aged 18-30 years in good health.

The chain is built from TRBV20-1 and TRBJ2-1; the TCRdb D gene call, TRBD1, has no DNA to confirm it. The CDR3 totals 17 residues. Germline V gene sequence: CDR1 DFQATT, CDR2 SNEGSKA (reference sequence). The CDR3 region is CSARDASGSPSYNEQFF.

The CDR3: CASSLARVKIVGQYF. V gene TRBV7-2 combines with J gene TRBJ2-5; absent DNA, TCRdb's TRBD1 call cannot be checked. CDR1 is SGHTA, CDR2 FQGNSA, per germline. This CDR3 is 15 amino acids long.

CDR3 sequence reads: CASSLIWTDSTDTQYF. The chain uses TRBV5-5 and TRBJ2-3; TCRdb calls TRBD1, which cannot be checked without DNA. Germline CDR1 SGHKS, CDR2 YYEKEE (reference sequence). This CDR3 region has 16 residues. The full variable domain, in which reference TRBV5-5 and TRBJ2-3 provide the parts outside the CDR3, is DAGVTQSPTHLIKTRGQQVTLRCSPISGHKSVSWYQQVLGQGPQFIFQYYEKEERGRGNFPDRFSARQFPNYSSELNVNALLLGDSALYLCASSLIWTDSTDTQYFGPGTRLTVL.

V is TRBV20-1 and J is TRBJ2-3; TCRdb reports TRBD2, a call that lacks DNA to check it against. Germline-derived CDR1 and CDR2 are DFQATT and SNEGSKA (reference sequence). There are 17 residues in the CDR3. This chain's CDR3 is CSAGGLAGGRSTDTQYF.

The CDR3 region is CASSLSPTGTGYTDTQYF. This chain joins TRBV7-3 and TRBJ2-3; without DNA, the TCRdb call of TRBD1 cannot be checked. Germline lookup yields CDR1 SGHTA and CDR2 FQGTGA. The CDR3 totals 18 residues.

The CDR3 spells CSAIPGGSSTDTQYF. This chain links TRBV20-1 with TRBJ2-3; TCRdb returns TRBD1, unconfirmable since there is no DNA. The CDR3 is 15 residues long. Germline loops: CDR1 DFQATT, CDR2 SNEGSKA (reference sequence).

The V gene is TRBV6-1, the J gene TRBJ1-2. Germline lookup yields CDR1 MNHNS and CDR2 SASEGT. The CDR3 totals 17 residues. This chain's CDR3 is CASTLPTVSLLTTGYTF.

CDR3 sequence: CASSRSRDSWYQETQYF. The V call is TRBV3-1, the J call TRBJ2-5; the TCRdb call, TRBD1, lacks DNA for checking. The CDR3 has 17 residues. Per germline, CDR1 LGHDT and CDR2 YNNKEL (reference sequence).

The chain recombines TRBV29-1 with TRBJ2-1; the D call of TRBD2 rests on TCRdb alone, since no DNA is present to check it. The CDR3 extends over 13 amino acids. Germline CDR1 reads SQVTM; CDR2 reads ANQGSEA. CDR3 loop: CSVARGSDDEQFF.

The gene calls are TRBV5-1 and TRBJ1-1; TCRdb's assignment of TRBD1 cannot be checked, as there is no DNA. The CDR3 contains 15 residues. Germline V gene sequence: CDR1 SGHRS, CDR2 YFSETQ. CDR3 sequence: CASSRQGARNTEAFF.

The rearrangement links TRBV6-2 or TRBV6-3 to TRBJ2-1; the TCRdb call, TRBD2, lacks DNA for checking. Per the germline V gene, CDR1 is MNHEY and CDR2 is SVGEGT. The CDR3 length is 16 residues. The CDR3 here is CASRQPSGLMYNEQFF.

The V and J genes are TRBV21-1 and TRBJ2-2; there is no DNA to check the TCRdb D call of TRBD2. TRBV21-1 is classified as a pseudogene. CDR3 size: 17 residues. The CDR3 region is CASSKASGGGTTGELFF.

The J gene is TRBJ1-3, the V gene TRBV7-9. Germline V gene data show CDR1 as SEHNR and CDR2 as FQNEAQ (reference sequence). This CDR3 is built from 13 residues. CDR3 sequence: CASSFNQESTIYF.

CDR3 amino acids: CASSGDSGRVGGELFF. The chain couples TRBV7-2 to TRBJ2-2; TCRdb names TRBD2, which stays unverified in the absence of DNA. The CDR3 runs 16 residues. Germline CDR1 SGHTA, CDR2 FQGNSA.

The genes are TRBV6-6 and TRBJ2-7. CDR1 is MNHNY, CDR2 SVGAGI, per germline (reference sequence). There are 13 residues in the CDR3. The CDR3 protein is CASTITGAYEQYF.

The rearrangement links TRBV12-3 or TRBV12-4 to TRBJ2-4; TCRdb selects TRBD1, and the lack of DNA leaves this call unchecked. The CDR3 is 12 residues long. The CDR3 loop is CASSIRENIQYF.

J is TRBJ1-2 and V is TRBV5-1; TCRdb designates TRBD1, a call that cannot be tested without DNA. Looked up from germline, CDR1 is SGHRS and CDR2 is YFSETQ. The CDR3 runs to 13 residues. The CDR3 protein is CASSLGQLSGYTF.

This chain's CDR3 is CATGGDPHEQFF. The V call is TRBV6-5, the J call TRBJ2-1; without DNA, the TCRdb call of TRBD1 cannot be checked. The CDR3 contains 12 residues. CDR1 and CDR2 (germline): MNHEY, SVGAGI.

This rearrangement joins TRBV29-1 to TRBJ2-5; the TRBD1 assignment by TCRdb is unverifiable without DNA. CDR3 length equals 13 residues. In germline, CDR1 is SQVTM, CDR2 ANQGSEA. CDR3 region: CSVRREWDETQYF.

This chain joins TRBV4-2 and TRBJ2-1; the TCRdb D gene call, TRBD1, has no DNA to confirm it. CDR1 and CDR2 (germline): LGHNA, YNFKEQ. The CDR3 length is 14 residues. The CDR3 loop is CASSIDRGENEQFF.